Presented here are 30 T cell receptor beta chains from one specimen sequenced in a study of OX40 agonist ivuxolimab in advanced cancers. Clones were read by immunoSEQ multiplex PCR, and TCRdb kept only the in-frame ones, dropping some. In the table there are around 95,000 clones, over 75% of which are singletons. The sample here was CD4+ or CD8+ T cells sorted from blood, taken in a trial of the OX40 agonist ivuxolimab. The source of these receptors is an adult with an advanced solid tumor such as melanoma, head and neck, liver or kidney cancer.

The genes are TRBV7-3 and TRBJ2-2; 8 nucleotides align to TRBD2. Per the germline V gene, CDR1 is SGHTA and CDR2 is FQGTGA. The CDR3 is 14 residues long. J gave up 5 bases and V 5 bases, and 4 bases lay outside the gene matches. The CDR3 DNA sequence: TGTGCCAGCAGCCGACTAGCGCTGACCGGGGAGCTGTTTTTT. Its protein product is CASSRLALTGELFF.

The genes are TRBV18 and TRBJ1-4; D remains unclear. Germline CDR1 KGHSH, CDR2 LQKENI. Between the trimmed V and J ends, which lost 4 bases and 8 bases, there was a span of 14 bases. The CDR3 has 14 residues. The CDR3 DNA follows: TGTGCCAGCTCACTGACCGCACTGGGAGAAAAACTGTTTTTT. Translation: CASSLTALGEKLFF.

This rearrangement joins TRBV2 to TRBJ2-7; 11 nucleotides agree with TRBD1. The CDR3 has 16 residues. The ends lost 3 bases at V and 2 bases at J; junction bases unmatched: 6. From germline, CDR1 is SNHLY and CDR2 FYNNEI. CDR3 amino acids: CASSDPGTGGTYEQYF. The CDR3 bases are TGTGCCAGCAGTGATCCCGGGACAGGGGGGACCTACGAGCAGTACTTC.

The CDR3 region is CASSEAPNTGELFF. CDR3 nucleotides: TGTGCCAGCAGTGAAGCCCCGAACACCGGGGAGCTGTTTTTT. The J gene is TRBJ2-2, the V gene TRBV2; the D is unclear. Germline loops: CDR1 SNHLY, CDR2 FYNNEI. V was cut by 0 bases and J by 0 bases, with 2 bases left in between. The CDR3 loop spans 14 amino acids.

The chain uses TRBV5-4 and TRBJ2-7; TRBD2 agrees at 7 bases. CDR1 is SGHNT and CDR2 is YYREEE in the germline V gene (reference sequence). The CDR3 loop spans 15 amino acids. The ends lost 3 bases at V and 3 bases at J; junction bases unmatched: 9. The CDR3 DNA sequence: TGTGCCAGCAGCTCGAAAAGGTCGGGGGGCTACGAGCAGTACTTC. It is translated as CASSSKRSGGYEQYF.

The chain links TRBV14 to TRBJ2-7; D unresolved. Trimming took off 0 bases at V and 4 bases at J, with 10 bases between the two ends. Germline V gene lookup returns CDR1 SGHDN and CDR2 FVKESK. The CDR3 loop spans 14 amino acids. The CDR3 nucleotides read TGTGCCAGCAGCCAAGACCTAGTAGGATACGAGCAGTACTTC. It specifies CASSQDLVGYEQYF.

This chain links TRBV20-1 with TRBJ2-1; D remains unclear. Germline V gene data show CDR1 as DFQATT and CDR2 as SNEGSKA (reference sequence). V lost 7 bases and J lost 5, with 6 bases in between. CDR3 length: 10 residues. The CDR3 region is CSVQDNEQFF. CDR3 coding DNA: TGCAGTGTCCAGGACAATGAGCAGTTCTTC.

This clone appeared a few times. The chain links TRBV5-4 to TRBJ1-2, with 10 bases that match TRBD1. The CDR3 runs 15 residues. V lost 0 bases and J lost 8; bases outside the gene matches: 7. Germline CDR1 reads SGHNT; CDR2 reads YYREEE (reference sequence). This CDR3 is CASSLAGTGARGYTF. In DNA, the CDR3 is TGTGCCAGCAGCTTGGCGGGGACAGGGGCACGGGGCTACACCTTC. The full variable domain, in which reference TRBV5-4 and TRBJ1-2 provide the parts outside the CDR3, is ETGVTQSPTHLIKTRGQQVTLRCSSQSGHNTVSWYQQALGQGPQFIFQYYREEENGRGNFPPRFSGLQFPNYSSELNVNALELDDSALYLCASSLAGTGARGYTFGSGTRLTVV.

The chain combines TRBV2 with TRBJ2-5; D ambiguous. Germline V gene lookup returns CDR1 SNHLY and CDR2 FYNNEI. This CDR3 has 14 amino acids. Trimming left V 6 bases short and J 9 bases short, with 20 bases between. The CDR3 loop is CASSNPFSSGSQYF. The CDR3 nucleotides read TGTGCCAGCAGCAACCCATTCTCCAGTGGTTCCCAGTACTTC.

V and J are TRBV30 and TRBJ1-2; D not resolved. The V gene lost 4 bases and the J gene lost 4 bases, with 19 bases spanning the gap. There are 15 residues in the CDR3. The germline V gene encodes CDR1 GTSNPN and CDR2 SVGIG (reference sequence). The CDR3 DNA reads TGTGCCTGGACAGGACTCCCCAGGAGTGTCTATGGCTACACCTTC. Translating gives CAWTGLPRSVYGYTF.

This sequence joins TRBV27 and TRBJ2-3; 7 nucleotides line up with TRBD1. CDR1 MNHEY and CDR2 SMNVEV come from the germline V gene (reference sequence). There are 15 residues in the CDR3. With 6 bases clipped from V and 3 bases from J, the junction kept 9 bases outside the gene matches. CDR3 region: CASSSQQGWTDTQYF. The CDR3 DNA sequence: TGTGCCAGCAGCTCTCAACAGGGGTGGACAGATACGCAGTATTTT.

The J gene is TRBJ2-5, the V gene TRBV28, with D tentatively TRBD1 (6 bases). The CDR3 consists of 14 residues. V lost 1 base to trimming and J lost 4 bases, with 10 bases between them. Germline CDR1 is MDHEN and CDR2 is SYDVKM. The CDR3 here is CASSLSGTTETQYF. The CDR3 DNA reads as TGTGCCAGCAGTTTATCGGGGACAACAGAGACCCAGTACTTC. Full variable domain (remainder filled in from reference TRBV28 and TRBJ2-5): DVKVTQSSRYLVKRTGEKVFLECVQDMDHENMFWYRQDPGLGLRLIYFSYDVKMKEKGDIPEGYSVSREKKERFSLILESASTNQTSMYLCASSLSGTTETQYFGPGTRLLVL.

The rearrangement links TRBV30 to TRBJ2-5; D is unresolved. Germline V lookup: CDR1 GTSNPN, CDR2 SVGIG (reference sequence). Trimming pared 2 bases from V and 7 bases from J, leaving 5 bases between. The CDR3 length is 10 residues. The CDR3 loop is CAWSLGTQYF. The CDR3 nucleotides are TGTGCCTGGAGTTTGGGGACCCAGTACTTC.

The sample holds a few counts of this clone. The chain carries TRBV7-9 and TRBJ1-4; D is perhaps TRBD1 (5 bases). The germline V and J ends were trimmed by 0 bases and 7 bases, with 9 bases remaining between them. The CDR3 extends over 14 amino acids. The germline V gene encodes CDR1 SEHNR and CDR2 FQNEAQ (reference sequence). CDR3 in amino acids: CASSLAQGGEKLFF. CDR3 sequence (DNA): TGTGCCAGCAGCTTAGCGCAGGGTGGTGAAAAACTGTTTTTT.

The chain joins TRBV5-1 to TRBJ1-4; 8 nucleotides align to TRBD1. Germline assignment: CDR1 SGHRS and CDR2 YFSETQ. The CDR3 covers 19 residues. V was clipped by 4 bases and J by 0 bases; unmatched bases: 14. The CDR3 coding sequence is TGCGCCAGCAGCCTAGGGGTGCTGGACAGGGTCGCAACTAATGAAAAACTGTTTTTT. It translates to CASSLGVLDRVATNEKLFF.

The count of this clone is one. The chain carries TRBV29-1 and TRBJ1-1, with 9 bases that match TRBD1. Trimming took 6 bases from V and 8 from J; bases not matched to a gene: 7. Per germline, CDR1 SQVTM and CDR2 ANQGSEA. CDR3 length: 12 residues. In nucleotides, the CDR3 is TGCAGCGTCCACCGGGGGACAGGGGAAGCTTTCTTT. It yields the protein CSVHRGTGEAFF.

This chain connects TRBV27 to TRBJ1-2; 8 bases map to TRBD1. V shed 5 bases, J shed 5 bases, and the junction held 10 bases outside the gene matches. The CDR3 spans 15 residues. CDR1 is MNHEY, CDR2 SMNVEV, per germline (reference sequence). CDR3 region: CASSKERQGRYGYTF. CDR3 sequence (DNA): TGTGCCAGCAGTAAAGAACGACAGGGGAGGTATGGCTACACCTTC.

The V call is TRBV6-1, the J call TRBJ1-6; weak D call: TRBD1 (6 bases). With 6 bases removed from V and 7 bases from J, the gap between germline ends came to 13 bases. This CDR3 is built from 14 residues. Germline CDR1 and CDR2: MNHNS and SASEGT. CDR3 sequence (DNA): TGTGCCAGCAGCGGACAGCCCTTCAATTCACCCCTCCACTTT. Translated, it gives CASSGQPFNSPLHF.

V gene TRBV5-3 combines with J gene TRBJ1-5; D is uncertain. TRBV5-3 is given ORF status, its function remaining uncertain. The CDR3 is made up of 14 amino acids. Between the trimmed V and J ends, which lost 4 bases and 8 bases, there was a span of 16 bases. DNA for the CDR3: TGTGCCAGAAGCCCGGAAGGGTGGCAAAAGCCCCAGCATTTT. Its protein product is CARSPEGWQKPQHF.

This CDR3 is CASSQEEGMGYGYTF. The CDR3 DNA sequence: TGCGCCAGCAGCCAAGAAGAGGGGATGGGCTATGGCTACACCTTC. The chain joins TRBV4-1 to TRBJ1-2; D is perhaps TRBD1 (5 bases). Trimming took 0 bases from V and 4 from J, leaving 12 bases between them. This CDR3 region has 15 residues. In germline, CDR1 is MGHRA, CDR2 YSYEKL.

The genes are TRBV6-1 and TRBJ2-1; D is unresolved. The CDR3 has 14 residues. Looked up from germline, CDR1 is MNHNS and CDR2 is SASEGT. V was pared by 6 bases and J by 12 bases, with 21 bases between. The CDR3 DNA is TGTGCCAGCAGCGCCGACACTCAAGGTGTGGTGCAGTTCTTC. It translates to CASSADTQGVVQFF.

CDR3 loop: CASRDNPNNEQFF. As DNA, the CDR3 is TGTGCCAGCAGGGACAACCCGAACAATGAGCAGTTCTTC. This sequence joins TRBV2 and TRBJ2-1, with a weak D call TRBD1 (5 bases). The CDR3 extends over 13 amino acids. Germline CDR1 reads SNHLY; CDR2 reads FYNNEI. The V end was cut by 6 bases, the J end by 5 bases, with 11 bases between. Combining the CDR3 with reference TRBV2 and TRBJ2-1 gives the whole variable domain EPEVTQTPSHQVTQMGQEVILRCVPISNHLYFYWYRQILGQKVEFLVSFYNNEISEKSEIFDDQFSVERPDGSNFTLKIRSTKLEDSAMYFCASRDNPNNEQFFGPGTRLTVL.

This clone was observed a single time. V usage is TRBV4-2 and J usage is TRBJ1-2; 9 bases are shared with TRBD1. CDR1 and CDR2 (germline): LGHNA, YNFKEQ. This CDR3 is built from 13 residues. The V and J ends lost 1 base and 7 bases, in that order; junction bases with no gene match: 1. CDR3 DNA sequence: TGTGCCAGCAGCCAAGTGACAGGGGGTGGCTACACCTTC. This encodes CASSQVTGGGYTF.

The table lists this clone with a count of one. The chain carries TRBV29-1 and TRBJ2-3, with D hard to call. The CDR3 consists of 16 residues. Germline V gives CDR1 SQVTM, CDR2 ANQGSEA. Trimming took off 6 bases at V and 2 bases at J, with 21 bases between the two ends. The CDR3: CSVKRSWAGLTDTQYF. The CDR3 coding sequence is TGCAGCGTGAAAAGGAGTTGGGCCGGTCTCACAGATACGCAGTATTTT.

Remarks on this clone: The same CDR3 arises from other DNA sequences in this sample as well. The chain joins TRBV28 to TRBJ1-1, with 7 bases lining up with TRBD1. The germline V gene has CDR1 MDHEN and CDR2 SYDVKM. The CDR3 sequence is 14 residues long. J was trimmed by 5 bases and V by 6 bases; bases with no gene match: 9. CDR3 coding DNA: TGTGCCAGCAGCCTCGACAGGGTGAGGACTGAAGCTTTCTTT. Residues: CASSLDRVRTEAFF.

Note on this clone: A read error may produce the germline difference seen at one junction end. The CDR3 nucleotides are TGTGCCAGTAGTCTAGACAGGTTTAACACCGGGGAGCTGTTTTTT. It codes for CASSLDRFNTGELFF. The chain has TRBV19 and TRBJ2-2; possibly TRBD1 for D (6 bases). The germline V gene has CDR1 LNHDA and CDR2 SQIVND (reference sequence). This CDR3 is 15 amino acids long.

Worth noting for this clone: Other DNA sequences from this sample encode an identical CDR3 as well. V and J are TRBV9 and TRBJ1-3; D perhaps matches TRBD1 (5 bases). The V and J ends lost 2 bases and 2 bases respectively, with 8 bases between them. The CDR3 consists of 14 residues. The germline CDR1 and CDR2 sequences are SGDLS and YYNGEE. The DNA for the CDR3 is TGTGCCAGCAGCGTCGGGGGAACTGGAAACACCATATATTTT. Translated: CASSVGGTGNTIYF.

The chain couples TRBV19 to TRBJ1-4; the D is unclear. The CDR3 is 10 residues long. Germline V gene lookup returns CDR1 LNHDA and CDR2 SQIVND (reference sequence). The V end lost 8 bases, the J end lost 11 bases, and 9 bases lay between the germline ends. The CDR3 loop is CASSAGKLFF. Written as DNA, the CDR3 is TGTGCCAGTTCGGCCGGGAAACTGTTTTTT.

This clone was recorded only once. CDR3 loop: CASSPETGYYSGLYGYTF. For the CDR3, the DNA is TGTGCCAGCTCACCAGAGACAGGATACTATTCAGGCCTCTATGGCTACACCTTC. The chain carries TRBV18 and TRBJ1-2, with D possibly matching TRBD1 (6 bases). The ends were cut back, 2 bases at V and 4 bases at J, with 23 bases in the middle. The V gene's germline CDR1 is KGHSH and CDR2 LQKENI. CDR3 length equals 18 residues.

This clone was recorded a few times. The rearrangement links TRBV7-2 to TRBJ2-7, with D perhaps given as TRBD1 or TRBD2 (5 bases each). Germline-derived CDR1 and CDR2 are SGHTA and FQGNSA. The CDR3 totals 13 residues. Trimming shortened V by 5 bases and J by 4 bases, and 12 bases separated the two germline ends. The CDR3 loop is CASSPGPVYEQYF. In DNA, the CDR3 is TGTGCCAGCAGCCCGGGGCCGGTTTACGAGCAGTACTTC.